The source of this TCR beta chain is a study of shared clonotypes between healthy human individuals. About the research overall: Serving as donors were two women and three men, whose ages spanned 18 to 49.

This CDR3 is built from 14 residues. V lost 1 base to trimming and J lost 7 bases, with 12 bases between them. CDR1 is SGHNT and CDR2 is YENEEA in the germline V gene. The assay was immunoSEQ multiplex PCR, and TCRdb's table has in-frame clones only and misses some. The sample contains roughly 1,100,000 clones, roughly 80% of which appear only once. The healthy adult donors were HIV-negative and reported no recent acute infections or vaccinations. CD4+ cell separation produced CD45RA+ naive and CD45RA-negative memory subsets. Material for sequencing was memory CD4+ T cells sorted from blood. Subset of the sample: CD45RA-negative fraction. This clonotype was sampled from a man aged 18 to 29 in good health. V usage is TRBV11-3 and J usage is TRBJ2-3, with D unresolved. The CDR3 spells CASSLASAFHTQYF. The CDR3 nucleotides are TGTGCCAGCAGCTTAGCTTCAGCATTCCATACGCAGTATTTT. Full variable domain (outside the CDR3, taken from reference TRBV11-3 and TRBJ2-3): EAGVVQSPRYKIIEKKQPVAFWCNPISGHNTLYWYLQNLGQGPELLIRYENEEAVDDSQLPKDRFSAERLKGVDSTLKIQPAELGDSAVYLCASSLASAFHTQYFGPGTRLTVL.